This T cell receptor beta chain was observed in a study of PD-1 blockade in classical Hodgkin lymphoma. TCRdb keeps only in-frame clones here, not all; method: immunoSEQ multiplex PCR. The repertoire consists of fewer than 25,000 clones, with around four fifths occurring once and the leading ten covering 6.2%. General study points: Nivolumab starters within 1 year of ASCT were excluded.

For this clone: Its antigen is as yet unknown.

The time point: cycle 4 day 1 (C4D1), after 5 to 7 weeks of nivolumab. Exposure to brentuximab vedotin varied, and each patient had relapsed following autologous stem cell transplantation. The CDR3 consists of 15 residues. Germline V lookup: CDR1 MDHEN, CDR2 SYDVKM. V shed 3 bases, J shed 6 bases, and the junction held 6 bases outside the gene matches. The chain uses TRBV28 and TRBJ2-7; the match to TRBD2 covers 12 bases. The receptor was isolated from a human donor with classical Hodgkin lymphoma. The sample here was peripheral blood mononuclear cells (PBMCs), taken before the fourth cycle of nivolumab. CDR3 nucleotides: TGTGCCAGCAGTTTCTCGACTAGCGGGAGTGGCGAGCAGTACTTC. Its protein is CASSFSTSGSGEQYF.